The 10 T cell receptor beta chains in this list originate from one sample, sequenced in a study of T cells in Graves' hyperthyroidism and ophthalmopathy. Template material for amplifying TCR beta CDR3 regions consisted of RNA transcripts. The primer set for the first-round RT-PCR of the TCR CDR3 was HTBI. MiXCR, run by TCRdb on the multiplex PCR reads, gives a single entry per CDR3 protein. The top ten hold under 25% of the sample, which has about 350,000 distinct CDR3 sequences, about 15% seen once. The specimen sequenced was blood. These TCRs come from a woman aged 55-75 years with Graves' ophthalmopathy.

This clonotype was seen repeatedly, ten times or more. J is TRBJ2-5 and V is TRBV7-2; 10 bases fit TRBD2. CDR1 is SGHTA, CDR2 FQGNSA, per germline. J gave up 0 bases and V 2 bases, and 12 bases lay outside the gene matches. This CDR3 region has 19 residues. The CDR3 bases are TGTGCCAGCAGCTTAATGGTAGCGGGAGGAGGGGGCCACCAAGAGACCCAGTACTTC. It yields the protein CASSLMVAGGGGHQETQYF.

The chain is built from TRBV6-1 and TRBJ1-6, with TRBD1 matching 9 bases. After removal of 7 bases from V and 7 bases from J, the junction contained 11 bases not matched to a gene. The CDR3 extends over 16 amino acids. Germline V gene lookup returns CDR1 MNHNS and CDR2 SASEGT. CDR3 loop: CASNRGQGTLNSPLHF. The CDR3 nucleotides are TGTGCCAGCAACAGAGGACAGGGGACATTAAATTCACCCCTCCACTTT.

V is TRBV18 and J is TRBJ2-6; the D gene is possibly TRBD2 (5 bases). Germline CDR1 reads KGHSH; CDR2 reads LQKENI. The CDR3 length is 15 residues. V lost 3 bases to trimming and J lost 3 bases, with 9 bases between them. The CDR3, as DNA: TGTGCCAGCTCACCCGACGGACTTGGGGCCAACGTCCTGACTTTC. This gives the protein CASSPDGLGANVLTF.

This clonotype was seen many times. The V call is TRBV29-1, the J call TRBJ2-1, with 8 bases aligning to TRBD2. Trimming at V came to 4 bases and at J to 1 base, leaving 6 bases not matched to a gene. The CDR3 loop spans 15 amino acids. CDR1 is SQVTM and CDR2 is ANQGSEA in the germline V gene. The CDR3 here is CSVGIGGRSYNEQFF. The CDR3 nucleotides read TGCAGCGTTGGAATTGGCGGGAGGTCCTACAATGAGCAGTTCTTC.

The chain combines TRBV14 with TRBJ1-4, with D possibly being TRBD1 (6 bases). Germline V gene lookup returns CDR1 SGHDN and CDR2 FVKESK. V was trimmed by 4 bases and J by 8 bases, leaving 17 bases between them. The CDR3 is made up of 15 amino acids. Here the CDR3 DNA reads TGTGCCAGCAGCCGCGCCGGGACAATTGGGGAAAAACTGTTTTTT. It encodes CASSRAGTIGEKLFF.

The sample holds many counts of this clonotype. The chain is built from TRBV12-3 or TRBV12-4 and TRBJ1-5; D ambiguous. The CDR3 contains 14 residues. Trimming took 6 bases from V and 5 from J, leaving 14 bases between them. CDR3 sequence (DNA): TGTGCCAGCAGCGGGTTGGGGAACGATCAGCCCCAGCATTTT. It specifies CASSGLGNDQPQHF.

V is TRBV6-2 or TRBV6-3 and J is TRBJ1-1; D remains unclear. The CDR3 totals 13 residues. Trimming pared 4 bases from V and 5 bases from J, leaving 11 bases between. CDR1 MNHEY and CDR2 SVGEGT come from the germline V gene. The CDR3 bases are TGTGCCAGCAGTTTACCGACTGGGACTGAAGCTTTCTTT. This codes for CASSLPTGTEAFF.

The chain's CDR3 is CASSPGGGGVNEQYF. In nucleotides, the CDR3 is TGCGCCAGCAGCCCCGGAGGGGGGGGCGTCAACGAGCAGTACTTC. This chain connects TRBV5-1 to TRBJ2-7; D is perhaps TRBD2 (7 bases). Germline V CDR1 and CDR2: SGHRS, YFSETQ. The CDR3 consists of 15 residues. Trimming cost V 4 bases and J 5 bases, with 19 bases left between them. The full variable domain, its missing parts supplied by reference TRBV5-1 and TRBJ2-7, is KAGVTQTPRYLIKTRGQQVTLSCSPISGHRSVSWYQQTPGQGLQFLFEYFSETQRNKGNFPGRFSGRQFSNSRSEMNVSTLELGDSALYLCASSPGGGGVNEQYFGPGTRLTVT.

The J gene is TRBJ2-1, the V gene TRBV19; 8 bases match TRBD2. Per the germline V gene, CDR1 is LNHDA and CDR2 is SQIVND (reference sequence). This CDR3 has 14 residues. After removal of 3 bases from V and 2 bases from J, the junction contained 0 bases not matched to a gene. The CDR3 coding sequence is TGTGCCAGTAGTATGGGACTAGCCTACAATGAGCAGTTCTTC. Its translation is CASSMGLAYNEQFF.

This clonotype was recorded at least ten times. V gene TRBV20-1 combines with J gene TRBJ2-7; tentative D call: TRBD1 (5 bases). Trimming shortened V by 2 bases and J by 1 base, and 9 bases separated the two germline ends. In germline, CDR1 is DFQATT, CDR2 SNEGSKA (reference sequence). CDR3 length: 13 residues. The CDR3 DNA follows: TGCAGTGCTAGAAGGGGCACTTCCTACGAGCAGTACTTC. Translation: CSARRGTSYEQYF.